The rows below give T cell receptor beta chains drawn from one sample of a study of spatial heterogeneity in lung cancer. TCRdb redid the calling of the 5' RACE reads with MiXCR, one entry per CDR3 protein. The sample carries 17,000 or so distinct CDR3 sequences, 9% to 10% recorded once. The input for sequencing was PBMCs, taken at follow-up. The receptors here all came from a female donor with early-stage non-small cell lung cancer. The CDR3 runs from the conserved cysteine through the conserved F or W. D genes are given only for firm matches. Expanded clones get a size class; other rows say once, few or many, or leave the size out.

v_call: TRBV7-2
j_call: TRBJ2-4
d_call: -
clone_size: many
cdr3_nt: TGTGCCAGCAGCTTATGGCCCACCGGGACCAGCATTCAGTACTTC
cdr3_aa: CASSLWPTGTSIQYF

v_call: TRBV5-1
j_call: TRBJ2-2
d_call: TRBD2
clone_size: many
cdr3_nt: TGCGCCAGCAAGGTCGAGCCCAGCGGGAGGGCCCCCGGGGAGCTGTTTTTT
cdr3_aa: CASKVEPSGRAPGELFF

v_call: TRBV18
j_call: TRBJ2-1
d_call: TRBD2
clone_size: many
cdr3_nt: TGTGCCAGCTCCATGCCCCCGACTAGCGGGTTCTACAATGAGCAGTTCTTC
cdr3_aa: CASSMPPTSGFYNEQFF

v_call: TRBV14
j_call: TRBJ2-7
d_call: -
clone_size: many
cdr3_nt: TGTGCCAGCAGCCTTGGCTTTGACGAGCAGTACTTC
cdr3_aa: CASSLGFDEQYF

v_call: TRBV4-2
j_call: TRBJ2-1
d_call: -
clone_size: -
cdr3_nt: TGTGCCAGCAGCCAAAACAGCTACTCCTACAATGAGCAGTTCTTC
cdr3_aa: CASSQNSYSYNEQFF

v_call: TRBV5-6
j_call: TRBJ2-1
d_call: -
clone_size: many
cdr3_nt: TGTGCCAGCAGCTTGTGGGGAAATGAGCAGTTCTTC
cdr3_aa: CASSLWGNEQFF

v_call: TRBV7-6
j_call: TRBJ2-6
d_call: -
clone_size: few
cdr3_nt: TGTGCCAGCAGCCTACAGGTTTCTGGGGCCAACGTCCTGACTTTC
cdr3_aa: CASSLQVSGANVLTF

v_call: TRBV12-3/TRBV12-4
j_call: TRBJ2-3
d_call: -
clone_size: few
cdr3_nt: TGTGCCAGCAGGCGGACAGTGTCCGATACGCAGTATTTT
cdr3_aa: CASRRTVSDTQYF

v_call: TRBV4-3
j_call: TRBJ2-4
d_call: -
clone_size: many
cdr3_nt: TGCGCCAGCAGCCAAGATATGGCGCCCACCACAAACATTCAGTACTTC
cdr3_aa: CASSQDMAPTTNIQYF

v_call: TRBV9
j_call: TRBJ2-2
d_call: -
clone_size: -
cdr3_nt: TGTGCCAGCAGCGTAGACCTAGCGACCACCGGGGAGCTGTTTTTT
cdr3_aa: CASSVDLATTGELFF

v_call: TRBV12-5
j_call: TRBJ2-3
d_call: -
clone_size: many
cdr3_nt: TGTGCTAGTGGTTCCACCCCCCGGGTGGATACGCAGTATTTT
cdr3_aa: CASGSTPRVDTQYF

v_call: TRBV6-2/TRBV6-3
j_call: TRBJ1-5
d_call: -
clone_size: many
cdr3_nt: TGTGCCAGCACTCCCCGGGTTGGCAAGAATAGCAATCAGCCCCAGCATTTT
cdr3_aa: CASTPRVGKNSNQPQHF

v_call: TRBV2
j_call: TRBJ2-3
d_call: TRBD2
clone_size: many
cdr3_nt: TGTGCCAGCAGCGCCGTACTAGCGGGAGTCGCAGATACGCAGTATTTT
cdr3_aa: CASSAVLAGVADTQYF

v_call: TRBV3-1
j_call: TRBJ2-1
d_call: TRBD2
clone_size: -
cdr3_nt: TGTGCCAGCAGCTATGAACTGATCAGCGGGAGGGTCAATAACAATGAGCAGTTCTTC
cdr3_aa: CASSYELISGRVNNNEQFF

v_call: TRBV30
j_call: TRBJ1-2
d_call: TRBD1
clone_size: -
cdr3_nt: TGTGCCTGGAGCAGGGACAGGCCCTATGGCTACACCTTC
cdr3_aa: CAWSRDRPYGYTF

v_call: TRBV20-1
j_call: TRBJ1-1
d_call: -
clone_size: medium-sized
cdr3_nt: TGCAGTGCTGGTGGCCACTCAAACACTGAAGCTTTCTTT
cdr3_aa: CSAGGHSNTEAFF

v_call: TRBV9
j_call: TRBJ2-5
d_call: TRBD2
clone_size: many
cdr3_nt: TGTGCCAGCAGCGTAGAACTAGCGGGAGGAGAGACCCAGTACTTC
cdr3_aa: CASSVELAGGETQYF

v_call: TRBV27
j_call: TRBJ2-5
d_call: TRBD2
clone_size: many
cdr3_nt: TGTGCCAGCAGTCCTAGCGGGAGAGGGTGGGAGACCCAGTACTTC
cdr3_aa: CASSPSGRGWETQYF

v_call: TRBV7-2
j_call: TRBJ2-1
d_call: -
clone_size: many
cdr3_nt: TGTGCCAGCAGCTTAGGGCTAGGAAATGAGCAGTTCTTC
cdr3_aa: CASSLGLGNEQFF

v_call: TRBV7-2
j_call: TRBJ2-3
d_call: -
clone_size: many
cdr3_nt: TGTGCCAGCAGCTTAGAGGGGCGTCGGCCGCAGTATTTT
cdr3_aa: CASSLEGRRPQYF

v_call: TRBV7-9
j_call: TRBJ1-1
d_call: -
clone_size: many
cdr3_nt: TGTGCCAGCAGCTTAGCGAGTATTCGACAGATGAACACTGAAGCTTTCTTT
cdr3_aa: CASSLASIRQMNTEAFF

v_call: TRBV7-2
j_call: TRBJ1-4
d_call: TRBD1
clone_size: many
cdr3_nt: TGTGCCAGCAGACAGACAGGGAGTGAAAAACTGTTTTTT
cdr3_aa: CASRQTGSEKLFF

v_call: TRBV2
j_call: TRBJ2-1
d_call: TRBD2
clone_size: medium-sized
cdr3_nt: TGTGCCAGCAGTGACCCTAGCGGTTCCTACAATGAGCAGTTCTTC
cdr3_aa: CASSDPSGSYNEQFF

v_call: TRBV7-9
j_call: TRBJ1-1
d_call: -
clone_size: few
cdr3_nt: TGTGCCAGCAGCTTAGCGCTTGCGAACACTGAAGCTTTCTTT
cdr3_aa: CASSLALANTEAFF

v_call: TRBV4-1
j_call: TRBJ2-7
d_call: -
clone_size: many
cdr3_nt: TGCGCCAGCAGCCTGCGACAGGACCCCTACGAGCAGTACTTC
cdr3_aa: CASSLRQDPYEQYF

v_call: TRBV29-1
j_call: TRBJ2-3
d_call: -
clone_size: many
cdr3_nt: TGCAGCGTTCAACAGGGTGGCGCAGATACGCAGTATTTT
cdr3_aa: CSVQQGGADTQYF

v_call: TRBV4-3
j_call: TRBJ1-1
d_call: -
clone_size: many
cdr3_nt: TGCGCCAGCAGCCTAAGTAAACATATGAACACTGAAGCTTTCTTT
cdr3_aa: CASSLSKHMNTEAFF

v_call: TRBV6-6
j_call: TRBJ1-1
d_call: -
clone_size: many
cdr3_nt: TGTGCCAGCAGTTACCTAAAGGGGGGGCGAACTGAAGCTTTCTTT
cdr3_aa: CASSYLKGGRTEAFF

v_call: TRBV12-3/TRBV12-4
j_call: TRBJ2-1
d_call: TRBD2
clone_size: many
cdr3_nt: TGTGCCAGCTCCCCTAGCGGGAGTAGGGATGAGCAGTTCTTC
cdr3_aa: CASSPSGSRDEQFF

v_call: TRBV19
j_call: TRBJ1-4
d_call: TRBD1
clone_size: many
cdr3_nt: TGTGCCAGTAGTATCGGAGGGACAGATAATGAAAAACTGTTTTTT
cdr3_aa: CASSIGGTDNEKLFF

v_call: TRBV2
j_call: TRBJ2-5
d_call: -
clone_size: many
cdr3_nt: TGTGCCAGCAAGAACAGGGAGGGGATCCAAGAGACCCAGTACTTC
cdr3_aa: CASKNREGIQETQYF

v_call: TRBV6-1
j_call: TRBJ1-1
d_call: TRBD1
clone_size: many
cdr3_nt: TGTGCCAGCAGTGAGGGGACAGGGGGTATGAACACTGAAGCTTTCTTT
cdr3_aa: CASSEGTGGMNTEAFF

v_call: TRBV3-1
j_call: TRBJ2-7
d_call: -
clone_size: -
cdr3_nt: TGTGCCAGCAGCCAAGCCCTAAGCGGGTGGAGCTCCTACGAGCAGTACTTC
cdr3_aa: CASSQALSGWSSYEQYF

v_call: TRBV20-1
j_call: TRBJ2-7
d_call: -
clone_size: -
cdr3_nt: TGCAGCCTTGGGAGGCCGGCAGGGGAATCCTACGAGCAGTACTTC
cdr3_aa: CSLGRPAGESYEQYF

v_call: TRBV29-1
j_call: TRBJ2-3
d_call: -
clone_size: many
cdr3_nt: TGCAGCGCACGATTAGATACGCAGTATTTT
cdr3_aa: CSARLDTQYF

v_call: TRBV11-2
j_call: TRBJ1-2
d_call: TRBD1
clone_size: many
cdr3_nt: TGTGCCAGCAGCTTAGGGACAGGGGCTCAAAATTCGGGCTACACCTTC
cdr3_aa: CASSLGTGAQNSGYTF

v_call: TRBV20-1
j_call: TRBJ2-7
d_call: -
clone_size: -
cdr3_nt: TGCAGTGCTAGCCGGTGGGAACTACCCTACGAGCAGTACTTC
cdr3_aa: CSASRWELPYEQYF

v_call: TRBV4-3
j_call: TRBJ1-2
d_call: -
clone_size: -
cdr3_nt: TGCGCCAGCAGCCAAGATAGTTTCGACGGCTCCTATGGCTACACCTTC
cdr3_aa: CASSQDSFDGSYGYTF

v_call: TRBV2
j_call: TRBJ1-5
d_call: -
clone_size: -
cdr3_nt: TGTGCCAGCACCCCGATTTATAGCAATCAGCCCCAGCATTTT
cdr3_aa: CASTPIYSNQPQHF

v_call: TRBV28
j_call: TRBJ2-5
d_call: -
clone_size: -
cdr3_nt: TGTGCCAGCAGGGACTCTGACGGCCTCCAAGAGACCCAGTACTTC
cdr3_aa: CASRDSDGLQETQYF

v_call: TRBV29-1
j_call: TRBJ2-5
d_call: TRBD2
clone_size: few
cdr3_nt: TGCAGCGTTGAACTCCCGGGGAGGGAAGAGACCCAGTACTTC
cdr3_aa: CSVELPGREETQYF

v_call: TRBV28
j_call: TRBJ1-1
d_call: -
clone_size: many
cdr3_nt: TGTGCCAGCAGTTCTGGCCGGGAACAAGAAGCTTTCTTT
cdr3_aa: CASSSGREQEAFF

v_call: TRBV10-3
j_call: TRBJ1-1
d_call: -
clone_size: many
cdr3_nt: TGTGCCATCAGGAAAGGGATGAACACTGAAGCTTTCTTT
cdr3_aa: CAIRKGMNTEAFF

v_call: TRBV24-1
j_call: TRBJ2-2
d_call: -
clone_size: few
cdr3_nt: TGTGCCACCAGTGATCCTCGCGGCGCCACCGGGGAGCTGTTTTTT
cdr3_aa: CATSDPRGATGELFF

v_call: TRBV5-1
j_call: TRBJ1-1
d_call: -
clone_size: many
cdr3_nt: TGCGCCAGCAGCTTGGGGGGAGCCATGGGGACTGAAGCTTTCTTT
cdr3_aa: CASSLGGAMGTEAFF

v_call: TRBV20-1
j_call: TRBJ2-6
d_call: TRBD1
clone_size: many
cdr3_nt: TGCAGTGCGCCTGGGACAGCTGGGGCCAACGTCCTGACTTTC
cdr3_aa: CSAPGTAGANVLTF

v_call: TRBV29-1
j_call: TRBJ2-3
d_call: TRBD2
clone_size: -
cdr3_nt: TGCAGCGTGGCAGGGGTAGCGGGGGGGCCAGATACGCAGTATTTT
cdr3_aa: CSVAGVAGGPDTQYF

v_call: TRBV29-1
j_call: TRBJ2-1
d_call: -
clone_size: -
cdr3_nt: TGCAGCGGTTGGACTAACCCACTACCCCCTCTCTTC
cdr3_aa: CSGWTNPLPPLF

v_call: TRBV29-1
j_call: TRBJ2-5
d_call: TRBD1
clone_size: -
cdr3_nt: TGCAGCGTCCTACGGACAGGGCAAGAGACCCAGTACTTC
cdr3_aa: CSVLRTGQETQYF

v_call: TRBV6-2/TRBV6-3
j_call: TRBJ1-6
d_call: -
clone_size: many
cdr3_nt: TGTGCCAGCAGTCGCCAGGGGTTTTCGGATAATTCACCCCTCCACTTT
cdr3_aa: CASSRQGFSDNSPLHF

v_call: TRBV29-1
j_call: TRBJ1-2
d_call: -
clone_size: many
cdr3_nt: TGCAGCGTTCTTCAAAATTCGGCTAGTAAGGGCTACACCTTC
cdr3_aa: CSVLQNSASKGYTF

v_call: TRBV19
j_call: TRBJ1-5
d_call: -
clone_size: many
cdr3_nt: TGTGCCAGTAGTGTAGGACCCCTCGGGAATCAGCCCCAGCATTTT
cdr3_aa: CASSVGPLGNQPQHF